The clone carrying this TCR beta chain was seen many times. Its antigen remains unidentified. This may be a read error: a much more frequent sequence differs by one nucleotide. CDR1 is SGHAT, CDR2 FQNNGV, per germline. CDR3 length: 16 amino acids. A modified ARM-PCR protocol with three rounds of nested PCR amplified TCRbeta. TCRdb reprocessed the multiplex PCR reads with MiXCR, giving one entry per CDR3 protein. The sample lists over 85,000 distinct CDR3 sequences, over 70% occurring once. The data were obtained in a study of tumor and adjacent non-tumor tissue in lung cancer. Whole-study context: There were 12 adenocarcinoma, a couple of squamous cell carcinoma and 1 small cell lung cancer cases.

The template was RNA from unsorted bulk tissue. Chemotherapy-naive patients with new lung cancer underwent thoracic surgery in China, August–November 2014. Study findings and constraints: TCR diversity was significantly greater in tumor than normal lung tissue.

What was sequenced was lung tumor tissue. The J gene is TRBJ2-1, the V gene TRBV11-2, with 7 positions matching TRBD2. The sequence was obtained from a man between 65 and 79 years old with non-small cell lung cancer. The CDR3 DNA reads as TGTGCCAGCAGCTTAGGGTTCGGGAGGACCTACGATGAGCAGTTCTTC. This codes for CASSLGFGRTYDEQFF. Looking up the rest from reference TRBV11-2 and TRBJ2-1 gives the full variable domain: EAGVAQSPRYKIIEKRQSVAFWCNPISGHATLYWYQQILGQGPKLLIQFQNNGVVDDSQLPKDRFSAERLKGVDSTLKIQPAKLEDSAVYLCASSLGFGRTYDEQFFGPGTRLTVL.